This T cell receptor beta chain appears in the sequencing data of a study of T-cell memory formation after mild COVID-19. Constant-segment primers and 5'RACE yielded cDNA libraries for TCR alpha and TCR beta, each carrying sample barcodes and UMIs. Each CDR3 protein gets one entry after TCRdb re-called the 5' RACE reads with MiXCR. The sample records around 90,000 distinct CDR3 sequences, less than 15% being singletons. Germline V gives CDR1 DFQATT, CDR2 SNEGSKA (reference sequence). CDR3 size: 14 residues. V was pared by 2 bases and J by 3 bases, with 7 bases of the junction left unmatched. As for this clonotype: Its antigen is unknown.

Study-wide results and limits: CD4+ contracting clones were found mainly in CM and EM, and CD8+ ones in EMRA. CD4/CD8 balance held among clones contracting day 15 to 85, and later expanders leaned CD4+.

The chain links TRBV20-1 to TRBJ2-7; TRBD2 matches at 7 bases. The clonotype comes from a man in his late teens or twenties who had mild COVID-19 (a few samples of this study predate the infection). Cell type and time point are not known. Source material: PBMCs or a T cell subset sorted from them (not recorded which). This CDR3 is CSARRSGEIYEQYF. In nucleotides, the CDR3 is TGCAGTGCTAGAAGGAGCGGGGAGATCTACGAGCAGTACTTC.